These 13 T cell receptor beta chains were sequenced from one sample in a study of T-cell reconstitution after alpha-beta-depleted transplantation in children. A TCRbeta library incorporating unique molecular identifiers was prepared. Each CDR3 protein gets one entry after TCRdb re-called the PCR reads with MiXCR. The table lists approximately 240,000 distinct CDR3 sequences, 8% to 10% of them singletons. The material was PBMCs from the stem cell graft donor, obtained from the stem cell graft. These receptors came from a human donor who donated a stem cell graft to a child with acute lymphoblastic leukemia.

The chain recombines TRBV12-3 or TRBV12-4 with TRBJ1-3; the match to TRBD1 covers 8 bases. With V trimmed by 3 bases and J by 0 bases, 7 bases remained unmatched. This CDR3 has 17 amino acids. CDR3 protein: CASSLGQASFSGNTIYF. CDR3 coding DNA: TGTGCCAGCAGTTTGGGACAGGCTTCCTTCTCTGGAAACACCATATATTTT.

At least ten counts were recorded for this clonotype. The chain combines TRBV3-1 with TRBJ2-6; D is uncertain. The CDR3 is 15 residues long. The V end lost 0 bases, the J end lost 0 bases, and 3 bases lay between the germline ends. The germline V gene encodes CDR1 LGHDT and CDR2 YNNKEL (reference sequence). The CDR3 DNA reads TGTGCCAGCAGCCAAGATGACTCTGGGGCCAACGTCCTGACTTTC. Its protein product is CASSQDDSGANVLTF.

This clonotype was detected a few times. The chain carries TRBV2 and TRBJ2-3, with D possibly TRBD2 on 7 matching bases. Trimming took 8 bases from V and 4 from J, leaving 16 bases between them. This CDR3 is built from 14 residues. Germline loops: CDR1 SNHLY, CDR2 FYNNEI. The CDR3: CASDGGGGSDTQYF. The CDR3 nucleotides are TGTGCCAGCGATGGCGGGGGCGGGTCAGATACGCAGTATTTT. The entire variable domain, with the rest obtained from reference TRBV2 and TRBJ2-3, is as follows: EPEVTQTPSHQVTQMGQEVILRCVPISNHLYFYWYRQILGQKVEFLVSFYNNEISEKSEIFDDQFSVERPDGSNFTLKIRSTKLEDSAMYFCASDGGGGSDTQYFGPGTRLTVL.

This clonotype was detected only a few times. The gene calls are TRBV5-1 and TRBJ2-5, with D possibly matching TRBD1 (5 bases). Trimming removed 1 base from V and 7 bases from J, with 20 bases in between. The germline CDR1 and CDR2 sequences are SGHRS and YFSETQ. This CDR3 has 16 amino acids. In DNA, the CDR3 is TGCGCCAGCAGCTTGTGGGGCAGCCTGAGAGATTGGACCCAGTACTTC. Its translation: CASSLWGSLRDWTQYF. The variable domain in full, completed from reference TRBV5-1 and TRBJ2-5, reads KAGVTQTPRYLIKTRGQQVTLSCSPISGHRSVSWYQQTPGQGLQFLFEYFSETQRNKGNFPGRFSGRQFSNSRSEMNVSTLELGDSALYLCASSLWGSLRDWTQYFGPGTRLLVL.

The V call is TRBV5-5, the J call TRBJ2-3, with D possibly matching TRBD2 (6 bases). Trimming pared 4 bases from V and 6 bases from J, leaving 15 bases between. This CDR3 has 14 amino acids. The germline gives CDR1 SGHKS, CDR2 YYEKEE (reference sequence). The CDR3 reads CASSPEGWEDTQYF. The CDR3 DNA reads TGTGCCAGCAGCCCGGAGGGGTGGGAGGATACGCAGTATTTT.

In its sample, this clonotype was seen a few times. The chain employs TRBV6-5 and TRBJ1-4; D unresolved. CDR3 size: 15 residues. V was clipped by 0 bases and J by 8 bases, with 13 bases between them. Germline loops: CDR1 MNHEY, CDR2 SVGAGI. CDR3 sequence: CASSYSRGLGEKLFF. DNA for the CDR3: TGTGCCAGCAGTTACTCGCGAGGTCTTGGCGAAAAACTGTTTTTT.

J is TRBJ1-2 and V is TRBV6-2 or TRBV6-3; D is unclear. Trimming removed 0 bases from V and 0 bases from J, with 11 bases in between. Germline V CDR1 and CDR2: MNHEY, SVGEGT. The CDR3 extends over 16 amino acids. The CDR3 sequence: CASSYSIGQANYGYTF. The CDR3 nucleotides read TGTGCCAGCAGTTACTCGATTGGCCAAGCTAACTATGGCTACACCTTC.

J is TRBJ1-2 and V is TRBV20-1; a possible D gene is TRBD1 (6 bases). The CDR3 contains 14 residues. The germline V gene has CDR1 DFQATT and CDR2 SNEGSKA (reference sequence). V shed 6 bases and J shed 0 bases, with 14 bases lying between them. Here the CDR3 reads CSAPAGAANYGYTF. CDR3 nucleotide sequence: TGCAGTGCCCCCGCGGGGGCCGCTAACTATGGCTACACCTTC.

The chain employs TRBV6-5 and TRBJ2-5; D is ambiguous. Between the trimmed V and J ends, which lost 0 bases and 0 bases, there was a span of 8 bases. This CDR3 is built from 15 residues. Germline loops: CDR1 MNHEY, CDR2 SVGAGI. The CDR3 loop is CASSYSRRYQETQYF. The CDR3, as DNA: TGTGCCAGCAGTTACTCGCGCAGATACCAAGAGACCCAGTACTTC.

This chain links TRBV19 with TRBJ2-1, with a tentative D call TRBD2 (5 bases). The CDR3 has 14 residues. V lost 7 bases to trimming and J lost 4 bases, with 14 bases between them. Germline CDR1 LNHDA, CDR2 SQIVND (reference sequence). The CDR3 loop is CASTATRAYNEQFF. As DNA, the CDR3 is TGTGCCAGTACCGCTACTAGGGCATACAATGAGCAGTTCTTC. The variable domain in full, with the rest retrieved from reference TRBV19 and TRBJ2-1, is DGGITQSPKYLFRKEGQNVTLSCEQNLNHDAMYWYRQDPGQGLRLIYYSQIVNDFQKGDIAEGYSVSREKKESFPLTVTSAQKNPTAFYLCASTATRAYNEQFFGPGTRLTVL.

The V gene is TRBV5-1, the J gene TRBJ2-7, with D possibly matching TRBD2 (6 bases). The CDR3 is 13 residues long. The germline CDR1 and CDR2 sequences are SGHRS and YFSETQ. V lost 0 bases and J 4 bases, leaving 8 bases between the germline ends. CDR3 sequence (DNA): TGCGCCAGCAGCTTGGGACTAGTATACGAGCAGTACTTC. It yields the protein CASSLGLVYEQYF. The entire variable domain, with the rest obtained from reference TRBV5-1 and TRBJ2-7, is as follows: KAGVTQTPRYLIKTRGQQVTLSCSPISGHRSVSWYQQTPGQGLQFLFEYFSETQRNKGNFPGRFSGRQFSNSRSEMNVSTLELGDSALYLCASSLGLVYEQYFGPGTRLTVT.

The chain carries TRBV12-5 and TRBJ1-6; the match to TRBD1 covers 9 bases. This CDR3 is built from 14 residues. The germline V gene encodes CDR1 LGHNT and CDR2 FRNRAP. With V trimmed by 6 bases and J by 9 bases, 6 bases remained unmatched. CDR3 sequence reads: CASGTGGAGSPLHF. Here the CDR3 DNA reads TGTGCTAGTGGGACAGGGGGTGCAGGTTCACCCCTCCACTTT.

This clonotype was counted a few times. Here the CDR3 reads CASSRGTWLAGEDEQFF. Here the CDR3 DNA reads TGTGCCAGTAGTCGGGGGACCTGGCTAGCGGGGGAGGATGAGCAGTTCTTC. J is TRBJ2-1 and V is TRBV19; 10 nucleotides line up with TRBD2. The length of the CDR3 is 17 residues. Germline-derived CDR1 and CDR2 are LNHDA and SQIVND (reference sequence). V lost 5 bases and J lost 8; bases outside the gene matches: 15.